Shown below are 26 T cell receptor beta chains from a single sample sequenced in a study of STAT5B mutations in CD4+ large granular lymphocyte leukemia (dated by TCRdb to between 2022 and 2023). The library relied on the immunoSEQ multiplex PCR assay. TCRdb took this table from immuneACCESS and kept in-frame rearrangements with V and J called. Such tables lack part of the clones; where checked against another copy, unresolved V genes explain under half of the gap, and the rest is unexplained. This sample is represented by more than 30,000 clones; roughly 89% of them were singletons. Of the sample, 0.41% falls within the top ten clones. The material sequenced was CD4+ T cells from blood buffy coats. These receptors all stem from a human donor in good health.

The V and J genes are TRBV6-1 and TRBJ2-3; D gene ambiguous. The CDR3 covers 13 residues. Trimming took 8 bases from V and 0 from J, leaving 9 bases between them. CDR1 and CDR2 (germline): MNHNS, SASEGT. CDR3 residues: CASFAESTDTQYF. Written as DNA, the CDR3 is TGTGCCAGCTTTGCGGAGAGCACAGATACGCAGTATTTT.

This chain uses TRBV19 with TRBJ2-1; D unresolved. The germline V gene encodes CDR1 LNHDA and CDR2 SQIVND (reference sequence). V lost 3 bases and J 3 bases, leaving 9 bases between the germline ends. The CDR3 consists of 14 residues. CDR3 bases: TGTGCCAGTAGTATGTCGGTCAACTACAATGAGCAGTTCTTC. Translation gives CASSMSVNYNEQFF.

V is TRBV11-2 and J is TRBJ2-5; D ambiguous. Germline V gene lookup returns CDR1 SGHAT and CDR2 FQNNGV. There are 13 residues in the CDR3. V lost 2 bases and J 5 bases, leaving 9 bases between the germline ends. CDR3 coding DNA: TGTGCCAGCAGCTTACAGAGGTGGGAGACCCAGTACTTC. This codes for CASSLQRWETQYF.

The chain is built from TRBV6-6 and TRBJ1-4; D call uncertain. Germline CDR1 MNHNY, CDR2 SVGAGI (reference sequence). CDR3 length equals 14 residues. V was clipped by 6 bases and J by 0 bases, with 8 bases between them. The CDR3 nucleotides are TGTGCCAGCAGGACAACTGCAACTAATGAAAAACTGTTTTTT. Its protein is CASRTTATNEKLFF.

This clone was counted a single time. V is TRBV5-4 and J is TRBJ1-2; 9 bases align to TRBD1. Germline lookup yields CDR1 SGHNT and CDR2 YYREEE (reference sequence). CDR3 length: 15 residues. The J segment lost 5 bases and the V segment lost 5 bases, leaving 10 bases of the junction unmatched. The CDR3, as DNA: TGTGCCAGCAGTTGGGGACAGGGAACAAAATATGGCTACACCTTC. The encoded protein is CASSWGQGTKYGYTF.

The chain employs TRBV5-1 and TRBJ2-5, with 7 bases lining up with TRBD2. Germline lookup yields CDR1 SGHRS and CDR2 YFSETQ. V lost 0 bases, J lost 3 bases, and 2 bases stayed unmatched. CDR3 length: 14 residues. The CDR3 bases are TGCGCCAGCAGCTTGGACGCGGGAGAAGAGACCCAGTACTTC. Its protein product is CASSLDAGEETQYF.

The V gene is TRBV28, the J gene TRBJ1-2, with 9 bases identical to TRBD1. V shed 2 bases, J shed 6 bases, and the junction held 4 bases outside the gene matches. Germline V gene lookup returns CDR1 MDHEN and CDR2 SYDVKM. The CDR3 totals 14 residues. The DNA for the CDR3 is TGTGCCAGCAGTTTACCACAGGGGGCTCATGGCTACACCTTC. It specifies CASSLPQGAHGYTF.

The chain links TRBV5-4 to TRBJ1-2, with a possible D match to TRBD1 (6 bases). The CDR3 has 14 amino acids. Trimming removed 0 bases from V and 5 bases from J, with 11 bases in between. The germline CDR1 and CDR2 sequences are SGHNT and YYREEE (reference sequence). This CDR3 reads CASSLGRGGYGYTF. Here the CDR3 DNA reads TGTGCCAGCAGCTTGGGCAGGGGAGGTTATGGCTACACCTTC.

This clone showed up just once. The CDR3 spells CASSKRDRPYGYTF. The CDR3 DNA reads as TGTGCCAGTAGTAAGCGGGACAGGCCCTATGGCTACACCTTC. The chain uses TRBV19 and TRBJ1-2; 8 bases are a match to TRBD1. Germline values: CDR1 LNHDA, CDR2 SQIVND (reference sequence). CDR3 size: 14 residues. V was clipped by 4 bases and J by 4 bases; unmatched bases: 5.

V gene TRBV11-2 combines with J gene TRBJ2-2; D might be TRBD2 (6 bases). V shed 5 bases and J shed 2 bases, with 12 bases lying between them. The CDR3 loop spans 15 amino acids. Germline values: CDR1 SGHAT, CDR2 FQNNGV. The CDR3 loop is CASSQPGLNTGELFF. The CDR3 nucleotides are TGTGCCAGCAGCCAACCGGGACTTAACACCGGGGAGCTGTTTTTT. The whole variable domain, remainder taken from reference TRBV11-2 and TRBJ2-2, is EAGVAQSPRYKIIEKRQSVAFWCNPISGHATLYWYQQILGQGPKLLIQFQNNGVVDDSQLPKDRFSAERLKGVDSTLKIQPAKLEDSAVYLCASSQPGLNTGELFFGEGSRLTVL.

The V and J genes are TRBV18 and TRBJ2-7; possible D gene TRBD1, 5 bases. The CDR3 is made up of 16 amino acids. V lost 3 bases and J lost 0, with 15 bases in between. Germline CDR1 and CDR2: KGHSH and LQKENI. The CDR3, as DNA: TGTGCCAGCTCACCCGCCGGAAGGGGCGACTCCTACGAGCAGTACTTC. It codes for CASSPAGRGDSYEQYF.

This rearrangement joins TRBV15 to TRBJ2-3; 9 bases fit TRBD2. J was trimmed by 3 bases and V by 4 bases; bases with no gene match: 14. The CDR3 is 18 amino acids. CDR1 LNHNV and CDR2 YYDKDF come from the germline V gene (reference sequence). The CDR3 nucleotides are TGTGCCACCAGCACTGGTACATATAAAGCGGGAGGAACAGATACGCAGTATTTT. Its protein is CATSTGTYKAGGTDTQYF. The whole variable domain, remainder taken from reference TRBV15 and TRBJ2-3, is DAMVIQNPRYQVTQFGKPVTLSCSQTLNHNVMYWYQQKSSQAPKLLFHYYDKDFNNEADTPDNFQSRRPNTSFCFLDIRSPGLGDTAMYLCATSTGTYKAGGTDTQYFGPGTRLTVL.

The chain is built from TRBV4-1 and TRBJ1-4; D is unresolved. V lost 3 bases and J lost 4, with 12 bases in between. This CDR3 is built from 15 residues. Germline V gene data show CDR1 as MGHRA and CDR2 as YSYEKL. Here the CDR3 reads CASSQTWGFNEKLFF. The CDR3 DNA reads as TGCGCCAGCAGCCAGACGTGGGGATTTAATGAAAAACTGTTTTTT.

DNA for the CDR3: TGTGCCAGCAGTCCTAGCGGGACCTACACAGATACGCAGTATTTT. Translation gives CASSPSGTYTDTQYF. The J gene is TRBJ2-3, the V gene TRBV6-4; 9 nucleotides line up with TRBD2. Trimming removed 5 bases from V and 2 bases from J; junction bases left unmatched: 5. Germline loops: CDR1 MRHNA, CDR2 SNTAGT. This CDR3 comprises 15 residues.

The chain couples TRBV5-1 to TRBJ2-7; 9 nucleotides agree with TRBD2. CDR1 is SGHRS, CDR2 YFSETQ, per germline. V shed 0 bases and J 7 bases; nucleotides not matched to a gene: 2. CDR3 length: 13 residues. This chain's CDR3 is CASSLVLAGEQYF. The CDR3 region has the DNA TGCGCCAGCAGCTTGGTTCTAGCGGGGGAGCAGTACTTC.

The V gene is TRBV5-4, the J gene TRBJ2-6; TRBD2 is a possible D gene (6 bases). The germline V and J ends were trimmed by 0 bases and 0 bases, with 13 bases remaining between them. CDR1 and CDR2 (germline): SGHNT, YYREEE (reference sequence). CDR3 length: 18 amino acids. Here the CDR3 DNA reads TGTGCCAGCAGCTTGGCTAGCGCACGATCCTCTGGGGCCAACGTCCTGACTTTC. Translation gives CASSLASARSSGANVLTF.

This chain connects TRBV7-2 to TRBJ2-7; 9 positions agree with TRBD2. The CDR3 consists of 16 residues. Germline CDR1 reads SGHTA; CDR2 reads FQGNSA. The trim removed 5 bases at V and 6 bases at J, leaving 14 bases unmatched. CDR3 amino acids: CASSPRGVLAGTEQYF. In DNA form, the CDR3 reads TGTGCCAGCAGCCCCCGAGGGGTTCTAGCGGGAACCGAGCAGTACTTC.

The chain carries TRBV11-2 and TRBJ2-7, with TRBD2 matching over 11 bases. The CDR3 has 15 residues. Germline V gene sequence: CDR1 SGHAT, CDR2 FQNNGV. Losses at the gene ends were 3 bases for V and 2 bases for J; bases not matched to a gene: 3. The CDR3 bases are TGTGCCAGCAGCTTGGAACTAGCGGGGGCCTACGAGCAGTACTTC. This codes for CASSLELAGAYEQYF.

V usage is TRBV28 and J usage is TRBJ1-5; no clear D. V lost 4 bases to trimming and J lost 9 bases, with 13 bases between them. From germline, CDR1 is MDHEN and CDR2 SYDVKM. The CDR3 extends over 13 amino acids. Written as DNA, the CDR3 is TGTGCCAGCAGTTACCCCGGGAGTAGGCCCCAGCATTTT. It codes for CASSYPGSRPQHF.

V and J are TRBV28 and TRBJ2-7; D is possibly TRBD1 (6 bases). CDR3 length: 13 amino acids. Germline V CDR1 and CDR2: MDHEN, SYDVKM. Deletions cut 7 bases from V and 0 bases from J, with 10 bases between. The CDR3 DNA is TGTGCCAGCACTTGGGGGCTCTCCTACGAGCAGTACTTC. Encoded protein: CASTWGLSYEQYF.

The genes are TRBV29-1 and TRBJ1-1; 7 positions agree with TRBD1. CDR3 length: 16 residues. From germline, CDR1 is SQVTM and CDR2 ANQGSEA. V trimming: 2 bases; J trimming: 0 bases; junction bases outside the gene matches: 9. The CDR3 region is CSVEIGGGLVNTEAFF. CDR3 sequence (DNA): TGCAGCGTTGAAATTGGAGGGGGCCTGGTGAACACTGAAGCTTTCTTT.

The chain links TRBV27 to TRBJ2-7; TRBD1 agrees at 9 bases. This CDR3 has 14 amino acids. The V and J ends lost 6 bases and 6 bases, in that order; junction bases with no gene match: 9. Germline V CDR1 and CDR2: MNHEY, SMNVEV (reference sequence). The CDR3 sequence: CASRTGTGTSEQYF. For the CDR3, the DNA is TGTGCCAGCAGAACCGGGACAGGGACCTCCGAGCAGTACTTC.

This clone was detected only a few times. The J gene is TRBJ1-5, the V gene TRBV18; 9 nucleotides line up with TRBD1. The germline V gene has CDR1 KGHSH and CDR2 LQKENI. There are 17 residues in the CDR3. The trim removed 4 bases at V and 2 bases at J, leaving 9 bases unmatched. In DNA form, the CDR3 reads TGTGCCAGCTCACGCCAAGGACAGGGGATCGGCAATCAGCCCCAGCATTTT. Protein sequence: CASSRQGQGIGNQPQHF.

This chain links TRBV6-6 with TRBJ2-1; 11 bases fit TRBD2. V lost 2 bases, J lost 5 bases, and 5 bases stayed unmatched. CDR3 size: 16 residues. In germline, CDR1 is MNHNY, CDR2 SVGAGI (reference sequence). CDR3 in amino acids: CASSYDGTSGNNEQFF. The CDR3 DNA follows: TGTGCCAGCAGTTACGATGGGACTAGCGGAAACAATGAGCAGTTCTTC.

The gene calls are TRBV28 and TRBJ1-3, with D possibly TRBD1 on 6 matching bases. In germline, CDR1 is MDHEN, CDR2 SYDVKM. V gave up 5 bases and J gave up 1 base, with 15 bases separating them. The CDR3 totals 16 residues. In nucleotides, the CDR3 is TGTGCCAGCAGTACCTACCGGACAGTTTCTGGAAACACCATATATTTT. Amino acids: CASSTYRTVSGNTIYF.

The rearrangement uses TRBV19 and TRBJ2-3; D gene uncertain. Germline V gene sequence: CDR1 LNHDA, CDR2 SQIVND (reference sequence). The CDR3 is 12 amino acids. V lost 6 bases, J lost 11 bases, and 15 bases lay in between. This chain's CDR3 is CASSPGVARQYF. CDR3 nucleotides: TGTGCCAGTAGCCCTGGGGTGGCACGGCAGTATTTT.